This entry is about one T cell receptor beta chain. Produced via immunoSEQ multiplex PCR; TCRdb's table is partial and in-frame only. The table lists around 250,000 clones, around 87% of them singletons. This entry comes from a study of blood T cell repertoires in COVID-19. Participants were aged roughly 18 to 90 years, lived in 25 or so US areas, and enrolled virtually. This CDR3 is built from 16 residues. The ends lost 3 bases at V and 2 bases at J; junction bases unmatched: 5. Germline-derived CDR1 and CDR2 are LNHDA and SQIVND (reference sequence). The gene calls are TRBV19 and TRBJ1-5, with 9 bases identical to TRBD1. The TCR originated in a woman between 45 and 60 years old who had recovered from COVID-19. Sequencing input: PBMCs or T cells enriched from blood (not recorded which). The CDR3 sequence: CASSIWGQGRNQPQHF. CDR3 nucleotide sequence: TGTGCCAGTAGTATCTGGGGACAGGGCCGCAATCAGCCCCAGCATTTT.